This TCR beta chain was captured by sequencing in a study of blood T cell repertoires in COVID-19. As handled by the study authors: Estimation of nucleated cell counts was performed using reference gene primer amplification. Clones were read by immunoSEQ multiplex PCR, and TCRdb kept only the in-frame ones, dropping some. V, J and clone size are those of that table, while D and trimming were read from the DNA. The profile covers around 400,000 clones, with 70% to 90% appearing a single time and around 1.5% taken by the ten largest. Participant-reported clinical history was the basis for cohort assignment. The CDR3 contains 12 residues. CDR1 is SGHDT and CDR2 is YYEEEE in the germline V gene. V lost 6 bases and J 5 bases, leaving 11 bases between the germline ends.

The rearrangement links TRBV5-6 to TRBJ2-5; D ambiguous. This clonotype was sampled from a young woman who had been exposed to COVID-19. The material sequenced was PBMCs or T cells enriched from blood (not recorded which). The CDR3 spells CASTGLRETQYF. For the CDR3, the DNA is TGTGCCAGCACCGGCTTGAGGGAGACCCAGTACTTC.